This TCR beta chain was found in a study of CD8+CD57+ T cells in acquired aplastic anemia. Looking at the study overall: The study obtained an average of roughly 3 ug of DNA from sorted CD4+ and CD8+ cells. General study findings and limits: A set of twenty-nine CD8+ CDR3 sequences was shared between patients and controls, and these sequences appeared highly expressed in patients. Patients were compared with controls for CD8+ Simpson's diversity, and no significant difference emerged.

Both TCR beta VDJ combination and CDR3 sequence profiling were carried out. Genomic DNA was the template for this profiling. TCRdb fed the reads into MiXCR, producing one record per CDR3 protein. The sample consists of around 250,000 distinct CDR3 sequences, roughly 50% of them appearing once. Trimming took off 2 bases at V and 0 bases at J, with 8 bases between the two ends. The CDR3 length is 16 residues. Germline V CDR1 and CDR2: MNHEY, SVGAGI. A note on this clonotype: Its antigen is unknown.

The sample was sorted CD4+, CD8+, or CD8+CD57+ T cells (not recorded which) from PBMCs. This TCR was recovered from a human donor with severe aplastic anemia or a healthy control (not recorded which). J is TRBJ2-6 and V is TRBV6-5, with D uncertain. CDR3 in DNA: TGTGCCAGCAGTTACGGGGTGGGCTCTGGGGCCAACGTCCTGACTTTC. It specifies CASSYGVGSGANVLTF.